Reported below is one T cell receptor beta chain. Its target is not known. The CDR3 has 13 residues. The germline V gene encodes CDR1 KGHDR and CDR2 SFDVKD. V lost 3 bases and J lost 2, with 6 bases in between. These data come from a study of CD8+CD57+ T cells in acquired aplastic anemia. In the study overall: The average for DNA from sorted CD4+ and CD8+ cells was roughly 3 ug. Study-level findings and limits: Patients were compared with controls for CD8+ Simpson's diversity, and no significant difference emerged. Patients shared some 30 CD8+ CDR3 sequences with controls.

The use of genomic DNA as template underpinned the TCR beta VDJ and CDR3 profiling. MiXCR, run by TCRdb on the reads, gives a single entry per CDR3 protein. The sample lists 250,000 to 350,000 distinct CDR3 sequences, about 56% occurring once. The chain employs TRBV24-1 and TRBJ1-1; D is unclear. The material sequenced was sorted CD4+, CD8+, or CD8+CD57+ T cells (not recorded which) from PBMCs. This clonotype was obtained from a human donor with severe aplastic anemia or a healthy control (not recorded which). The DNA of the CDR3 is TGTGCCACCAGTGATACGGTCAACACTGAAGCTTTCTTT. Translated: CATSDTVNTEAFF.